Below, 2 T cell receptor beta chains from the same sample are listed, as sequenced in a study of immune cell composition in non-small cell lung cancer (dated by TCRdb to the late 2010s). The library was produced with the immunoSEQ multiplex PCR assay. The immuneACCESS repertoire file appears here via TCRdb, limited to in-frame rearrangements. These files lack a portion of the clones; in checked studies, under half of the deficit traces to unresolved V genes, and the cause of the others is not known. This sample has a few thousand clones in its table, and under 85% of those were observed once. About an eighth of the sample rests with the top ten. The sequencing sample was made of lung tumor tissue. These receptors all stem from a human donor with non-small cell lung cancer.

This clone has a single count. The chain couples TRBV5-1 to TRBJ2-1; 13 nucleotides align to TRBD2. Germline V gives CDR1 SGHRS, CDR2 YFSETQ. The CDR3 has 19 residues. Trimming at V came to 4 bases and at J to 0 bases, leaving 10 bases not matched to a gene. The CDR3 protein is CASSPGLAGEKSSYNEQFF. The CDR3 DNA sequence: TGCGCCAGCAGCCCAGGACTAGCGGGAGAGAAGAGCTCCTACAATGAGCAGTTCTTC.

V and J are TRBV5-1 and TRBJ2-7, with TRBD1 matching 7 bases. V lost 4 bases to trimming and J lost 0 bases; unmatched junction nucleotides: 7. From germline, CDR1 is SGHRS and CDR2 YFSETQ. This CDR3 comprises 15 residues. The CDR3 sequence is CASSPWDSFSYEQYF. DNA of the CDR3: TGCGCCAGCAGCCCATGGGACAGCTTCTCCTACGAGCAGTACTTC.